The rows below give T cell receptor beta chains drawn from one sample of a study of CD8 T cells in ankylosing spondylitis. One entry per CDR3 protein results from TCRdb running MiXCR on the 5' RACE reads. The sample has a few hundred thousand distinct CDR3 sequences; roughly 10% are singletons. Sequenced material: blood, either unsorted or a sorted T cell fraction (not recorded which). These receptors originate from a male donor with ankylosing spondylitis or in good health (not recorded which). The CDR3 runs from the conserved cysteine through the conserved F or W. The D gene is left open where the match is weak. The listing skips clone size in some rows; elsewhere it reads once, few, many or a size class.

TGTGCCAGCAGCTTAGAAATTGTTGTAGCGGGGGACTCCTACGAGCAGTACTTC	CASSLEIVVAGDSYEQYF	TRBV11-2	TRBJ2-7	NA	TRBD2
TGTGCCAGCAGTTTAAGACAGGGTCAAGGCAATCAGCCCCAGCATTTT	CASSLRQGQGNQPQHF	TRBV28	TRBJ1-5	NA	TRBD1
TGTGCCAACAGTGAAAACGGACAGAGCAATCAGCCCCAGCATTTT	CANSENGQSNQPQHF	TRBV2	TRBJ1-5	NA	NA
TGTGCCAGCAGCTCGGGGAGACTAGCGGGACAGAATGAGCAGTTCTTC	CASSSGRLAGQNEQFF	TRBV27	TRBJ2-1	many	TRBD2
TGCAGTGCTAGTGAGTTGAGACCAAGACAGACCCAGTACTTC	CSASELRPRQTQYF	TRBV20-1	TRBJ2-5	NA	NA
TGTGCCACCACTCAGGGTAATGAAAAACTGTTTTTT	CATTQGNEKLFF	TRBV28	TRBJ1-4	NA	NA
TGTGCCAGCAGCTTGGGTGTCCGCAGCTCCTACGAGCAGTACTTC	CASSLGVRSSYEQYF	TRBV5-6	TRBJ2-7	many	NA
TGTGCCAGCAGCTCCCGCAAGACGAATGAGCAGTTCTTC	CASSSRKTNEQFF	TRBV7-9	TRBJ2-1	few	NA
TGCGCCAGCAGCTCCCCTGGGGTAGGGGGAAATGAGCAGTTCTTC	CASSSPGVGGNEQFF	TRBV5-1	TRBJ2-1	many	NA
TGTGCCAGCAGTTTCACGGGTGAAGCTTTCTTT	CASSFTGEAFF	TRBV12-3/TRBV12-4	TRBJ1-1	many	NA
TGTGCCAGCAGTGAGGAGGTCGGGGGCGAGACCCGGTACTTC	CASSEEVGGETRYF	TRBV2	TRBJ2-5	NA	NA
TGCAGTGCTAGAGATACCGATGGGACTAGCGGGAGTGAGATCCAAGAGACCCAGTACTTC	CSARDTDGTSGSEIQETQYF	TRBV20-1	TRBJ2-5	NA	TRBD2
TGTGCCAGCAGCTTAGCAGAACGGTCAGGGGCCAACGTCCTGACTTTC	CASSLAERSGANVLTF	TRBV7-9	TRBJ2-6	few	NA
TGTGCCAGCACCCGGACTAGCAGAGATACGCAGTATTTT	CASTRTSRDTQYF	TRBV12-3/TRBV12-4	TRBJ2-3	NA	TRBD2
TGTGCTAGTGGTTTGAGGGGGGGGAACACTGAAGCTTTCTTT	CASGLRGGNTEAFF	TRBV12-5	TRBJ1-1	few	NA
TGTGCCAGCAGTTTGTGGGGTGGGTTTTCACCCCTCCACTTT	CASSLWGGFSPLHF	TRBV12-3/TRBV12-4	TRBJ1-6	many	NA
TGTGCCAGCAGCTACGGACAGGGTGGTTATGAGCAGTTCTTC	CASSYGQGGYEQFF	TRBV6-5	TRBJ2-1	many	TRBD1
TGTGCCAGCAGCTCGATACCGCAGGGGGTAGCTTTCTTT	CASSSIPQGVAFF	TRBV7-6	TRBJ1-1	NA	TRBD1
TGCGCCAGCAGCTTGGATCACGAGCAGTACTTC	CASSLDHEQYF	TRBV5-1	TRBJ2-7	many	NA
TGTGCCAGCAGCTTAGATTCTATCCGGGCAAACACCGGGGAGCTGTTTTTT	CASSLDSIRANTGELFF	TRBV11-3	TRBJ2-2	NA	NA
TGTGCCATCAGTGAGTCGAATCCGGCTAATACGCAGTATTTT	CAISESNPANTQYF	TRBV10-3	TRBJ2-3	many	NA
TGTGCCAGCAGTCACAACCAAACGATTCGGGTAGCAGATACGCAGTATTTT	CASSHNQTIRVADTQYF	TRBV2	TRBJ2-3	few	NA
TGCGCCAGCAGCCCCCCGATGGACATGGGCTATGGCTACACCTTC	CASSPPMDMGYGYTF	TRBV5-1	TRBJ1-2	many	NA
TGTGCCAGCAGCTTGGAGATTCAAGAGACCCAGTACTTC	CASSLEIQETQYF	TRBV7-3	TRBJ2-5	many	NA
TGTGCCAGCAGCCTATCAACCTCGCGCACAGATACGCAGTATTTT	CASSLSTSRTDTQYF	TRBV4-2	TRBJ2-3	few	NA
TGCGCCAGCCGGGAAAGGACCGGGACGGATACGCAGTATTTT	CASRERTGTDTQYF	TRBV5-1	TRBJ2-3	many	NA
TGCGCCAGCAGTGACAGGGGAACCTACGAGCAGTACTTC	CASSDRGTYEQYF	TRBV10-2	TRBJ2-7	few	NA
TGTGCCACCAGCAGAGATCGTGAGTTTGGGAAGCTTGGCTACACCTTC	CATSRDREFGKLGYTF	TRBV15	TRBJ1-2	many	NA
TGTGCCAGCAGCCCCAGACGGGGTAATTCACCCCTCCACTTT	CASSPRRGNSPLHF	TRBV7-9	TRBJ1-6	NA	NA
TGTGCCAGCAGTCCCCTTAGAGGACGAACCTACGAGCAGTACTTC	CASSPLRGRTYEQYF	TRBV28	TRBJ2-7	few	NA
TGCGCCAGCAGCTTAGACAGCCATGGGGACGAGCAGTACTTC	CASSLDSHGDEQYF	TRBV5-1	TRBJ2-7	many	NA
TGCGCCAGCAGCGGGCGGGGCTTAGCAGATACGCAGTATTTT	CASSGRGLADTQYF	TRBV5-1	TRBJ2-3	NA	NA
TGCGCCAGCAGCCACGCCCGTGACCGGGACAGAGCAGGAGATACGCAGTATTTT	CASSHARDRDRAGDTQYF	TRBV5-1	TRBJ2-3	many	TRBD1
TGTGCCACGCGGGGGGCTCGCACAGATACGCAGTATTTT	CATRGARTDTQYF	TRBV10-3	TRBJ2-3	NA	TRBD2
TGTGCCAGCAGCCCCGGACTAGCTGAGGCCTACGAGCAGTACTTC	CASSPGLAEAYEQYF	TRBV7-8	TRBJ2-7	NA	TRBD2
TGTGCCAGCAGTTCTTATCAGGGGACTCTAGATGGCTACACCTTC	CASSSYQGTLDGYTF	TRBV6-5	TRBJ1-2	many	NA
TGTGCCAGCAGCGCAGCACAGGGATATGGCTACACCTTC	CASSAAQGYGYTF	TRBV7-9	TRBJ1-2	few	NA
TGTGCCAGCAGCTTGGCCCCAGGGGGCGATCTTGGCCGGATCCCATTT	CASSLAPGGDLGRIPF	TRBV5-6	TRBJ2-3	many	TRBD1
TGTGCCATCAGTGAGTCGGGGGACAGCTTCTATGGCTACACCTTC	CAISESGDSFYGYTF	TRBV10-3	TRBJ1-2	many	TRBD1
TGTGCCAGCCCCGGGGAGCTGTTTTTT	CASPGELFF	TRBV16	TRBJ2-2	once	NA
TGCAGTGCTAGAAAGGTGGGGGCTGTCACTGAAGCTTTCTTT	CSARKVGAVTEAFF	TRBV20-1	TRBJ1-1	many	NA
TGCAGTGCTAGGGACGGACTAGCGGGGTCCACGCAGTATTTT	CSARDGLAGSTQYF	TRBV20-1	TRBJ2-3	many	TRBD2
TGTGCCAGCAGCCCCCAGGCAGGGGGCAATCAGCCCCAGCATTTT	CASSPQAGGNQPQHF	TRBV7-2	TRBJ1-5	few	NA
TGTGCCAGCAGTTTTAAGTATACTAGCAATCAGCCCCAGCATTTT	CASSFKYTSNQPQHF	TRBV28	TRBJ1-5	NA	NA
TGTGCCAGCAGCGCTTACAGACAAGCCCACACAGATACGCAGTATTTT	CASSAYRQAHTDTQYF	TRBV9	TRBJ2-3	many	NA
TGTGCCAGCTCACCAGTTCCGGTCGGCATAGAGACCCAGTACTTC	CASSPVPVGIETQYF	TRBV18	TRBJ2-5	few	NA
TGTGCCATCGGGCAATCAATAGGAGTCACCGGGGAGCTGTTTTTT	CAIGQSIGVTGELFF	TRBV10-3	TRBJ2-2	NA	NA
TGTGCCAGCAGCTTAACCAGACAGGGGTATGGCTACACCTTC	CASSLTRQGYGYTF	TRBV11-1	TRBJ1-2	few	TRBD1
TGTGCCAGCAGCTTAGGGCGACAGAACACCGGGGAGCTGTTTTTT	CASSLGRQNTGELFF	TRBV7-7	TRBJ2-2	many	NA
TGTGCCAGCAGCAAAGACAGGGCCCTAGATCAGCCCCAGCATTTT	CASSKDRALDQPQHF	TRBV3-1	TRBJ1-5	NA	TRBD1
TGCAGTGCTGAAGGGACTAGCGGCTTCAATGAGCAGTTCTTC	CSAEGTSGFNEQFF	TRBV20-1	TRBJ2-1	NA	TRBD2
TGTGCCAGCAGTCCTAGCGGGGGGGACAATGAGCAGTTCTTC	CASSPSGGDNEQFF	TRBV3-1	TRBJ2-1	many	TRBD2
TGCGCCAGCAGCCGAGAGCAGGGGTACTATGGCTACACCTTC	CASSREQGYYGYTF	TRBV5-1	TRBJ1-2	many	NA
TGCAGCGTTGAAAGGTTAGCTGAAGCTTTCTTT	CSVERLAEAFF	TRBV29-1	TRBJ1-1	many	NA
TGTGCCAGCAGTTTCGGATCCTACGAGCAGTACTTC	CASSFGSYEQYF	TRBV28	TRBJ2-7	many	NA
TGTGCCAGCAGAGACGGGGGCGGTGGCTATGGCTACACCTTC	CASRDGGGGYGYTF	TRBV28	TRBJ1-2	many	NA
TGCGCCAGCAGCTTGGCGGTGGCGGCAGATACGCAGTATTTT	CASSLAVAADTQYF	TRBV5-1	TRBJ2-3	NA	NA
TGCAGCGTTGAGCACGGGGGGAATACTGAAGCTTTCTTT	CSVEHGGNTEAFF	TRBV29-1	TRBJ1-1	many	NA